Below, 15 T cell receptor beta chains from the same sample are listed, as sequenced in a study of sequential checkpoint blockade in melanoma. Libraries were prepared by immunoSEQ multiplex PCR; TCRdb keeps only in-frame clonotypes and omits some of them. The sample lists about 1,200 clones, just under 20% occurring once. Documented treatment: randomized to nivolumab then ipilimumab (arm A) or the reverse (arm B). The sequencing used tumor tissue (inferred from file names), collected from a patient given nivolumab and ipilimumab in sequence. All receptors come from a human donor with melanoma.

By sample fraction, this clone is medium-sized. The chain couples TRBV11-3 to TRBJ2-7, with D maybe TRBD1 (6 bases). V was trimmed by 5 bases and J by 3 bases, leaving 17 bases between them. CDR1 is SGHNT, CDR2 YENEEA, per germline. The CDR3 length is 15 residues. CDR3 amino acids: CASSTQSGQLYEQYF. The CDR3 coding sequence is TGTGCCAGCAGCACTCAATCCGGACAGCTCTACGAGCAGTACTTC. The complete variable domain, with remaining parts taken from reference TRBV11-3 and TRBJ2-7, reads EAGVVQSPRYKIIEKKQPVAFWCNPISGHNTLYWYLQNLGQGPELLIRYENEEAVDDSQLPKDRFSAERLKGVDSTLKIQPAELGDSAVYLCASSTQSGQLYEQYFGPGTRLTVT.

The chain joins TRBV29-1 to TRBJ2-1; D is ambiguous. There are 12 residues in the CDR3. The V gene lost 4 bases and the J gene lost 6 bases, with 10 bases spanning the gap. The V gene's germline CDR1 is SQVTM and CDR2 ANQGSEA. CDR3: CSVGRVGNEQFF. The CDR3 bases are TGCAGCGTTGGAAGGGTTGGCAATGAGCAGTTCTTC.

This clone is termed medium-sized. This chain connects TRBV11-3 to TRBJ2-7, with 8 nucleotides matching TRBD1. Trimming took 4 bases from V and 3 from J; bases not matched to a gene: 8. The CDR3 extends over 15 amino acids. Looked up from germline, CDR1 is SGHNT and CDR2 is YENEEA. The DNA for the CDR3 is TGTGCCAGCAGCTGGGGGACAGGCTCCAGCTACGAGCAGTACTTC. Translated, it gives CASSWGTGSSYEQYF.

The chain carries TRBV5-1 and TRBJ2-2; weak D call: TRBD1 (6 bases). Germline CDR1 and CDR2: SGHRS and YFSETQ. The V end lost 1 base, the J end lost 1 base, and 8 bases lay between the germline ends. The CDR3 is 15 residues long. CDR3 residues: CASSLWDKNTGELFF. The CDR3 nucleotides read TGCGCCAGCAGCTTGTGGGACAAGAACACCGGGGAGCTGTTTTTT. The full variable domain, in which reference TRBV5-1 and TRBJ2-2 provide the parts outside the CDR3, is KAGVTQTPRYLIKTRGQQVTLSCSPISGHRSVSWYQQTPGQGLQFLFEYFSETQRNKGNFPGRFSGRQFSNSRSEMNVSTLELGDSALYLCASSLWDKNTGELFFGEGSRLTVL.

This clone qualifies as medium-sized (0.01 to 0.1%). V usage is TRBV11-3 and J usage is TRBJ2-6; D remains unclear. V was pared by 3 bases and J by 4 bases, with 10 bases between. CDR1 and CDR2 from the germline V gene are SGHNT and YENEEA. The CDR3 loop spans 15 amino acids. In DNA, the CDR3 is TGTGCCAGCAGCTTGTGGCGTGTGGGGGCCAACGTCCTGACTTTC. This codes for CASSLWRVGANVLTF. The variable domain in full, with the rest retrieved from reference TRBV11-3 and TRBJ2-6, is EAGVVQSPRYKIIEKKQPVAFWCNPISGHNTLYWYLQNLGQGPELLIRYENEEAVDDSQLPKDRFSAERLKGVDSTLKIQPAELGDSAVYLCASSLWRVGANVLTFGAGSRLTVL.

This clone was observed a handful of times. The chain links TRBV6-1 to TRBJ2-6; TRBD2 is a possible D gene (6 bases). V gave up 1 base and J gave up 0 bases, with 7 bases separating them. The CDR3 is 16 residues long. The germline CDR1 and CDR2 sequences are MNHNS and SASEGT. The CDR3 region has the DNA TGTGCCAGCAGTGAAGTGGGGGGCTCTGGGGCCAACGTCCTGACTTTC. Translating gives CASSEVGGSGANVLTF.

This clone is judged large. This chain joins TRBV11-3 and TRBJ2-3, with D tentatively TRBD1 (6 bases). The V end lost 1 base, the J end lost 4 bases, and 18 bases lay between the germline ends. This CDR3 is 17 amino acids long. CDR1 and CDR2 from the germline V gene are SGHNT and YENEEA. This CDR3 is CASSLGISRGFADTQYF. DNA of the CDR3: TGTGCCAGCAGCTTAGGGATCTCCAGGGGATTCGCAGATACGCAGTATTTT.

This clone was detected a few times. The chain employs TRBV28 and TRBJ1-1, with D unresolved. The V end lost 2 bases, the J end lost 3 bases, and 4 bases lay between the germline ends. The germline V gene has CDR1 MDHEN and CDR2 SYDVKM. The CDR3 length is 12 residues. Here the CDR3 reads CASSLGYTEAFF. The CDR3 DNA sequence: TGTGCCAGCAGTTTAGGGTACACTGAAGCTTTCTTT.

This clone is medium-sized in the sample. The chain carries TRBV11-3 and TRBJ1-3, with D perhaps matching TRBD1 (5 bases). Between the trimmed V and J ends, which lost 5 bases and 1 base, there was a span of 9 bases. Germline V gives CDR1 SGHNT, CDR2 YENEEA. The CDR3 is 14 residues long. The CDR3 region is CASSVTGSGNTIYF. Written as DNA, the CDR3 is TGTGCCAGCAGCGTTACAGGATCTGGAAACACCATATATTTT.

V is TRBV9 and J is TRBJ1-2, with 7 positions matching TRBD1. J gave up 3 bases and V 5 bases, and 4 bases lay outside the gene matches. Germline V gene data show CDR1 as SGDLS and CDR2 as YYNGEE. This CDR3 is built from 13 residues. The CDR3 nucleotides read TGTGCCAGCAGGGGGGACAGCCACTATGGCTACACCTTC. Protein sequence: CASRGDSHYGYTF.

This clone was seen only a few times. The CDR3 nucleotides read TGTGCCAGCTCACCACCCGCGGGGTTGGACACTGAAGCTTTCTTT. This sequence encodes CASSPPAGLDTEAFF. This chain links TRBV18 with TRBJ1-1; no clear D. V was clipped by 0 bases and J by 3 bases, with 11 bases between them. Germline V gives CDR1 KGHSH, CDR2 LQKENI. The CDR3 is 15 residues long.

The chain carries TRBV6-8 and TRBJ2-2, with D hard to call. Trimming stripped 8 bases from V and 3 bases from J, with 10 bases between. Germline CDR1 MNHGY, CDR2 SAAAGT. This CDR3 comprises 13 residues. CDR3 in DNA: TGTGCCAGCCACTGGGCGGACACCGGGGAGCTGTTTTTT. Its translation: CASHWADTGELFF.

Relative to its sample, this clone is medium-sized. The rearrangement joins TRBV11-3 to TRBJ2-7, with TRBD2 identical over 9 bases. Unmatched junction bases numbered 3, after V lost 2 bases and J lost 1 base. This CDR3 region has 15 residues. CDR1 and CDR2 from the germline V gene are SGHNT and YENEEA. Here the CDR3 DNA reads TGTGCCAGCAGCTTAAGCGGGGGGCGATCCTACGAGCAGTACTTC. Its protein is CASSLSGGRSYEQYF.

This chain joins TRBV19 and TRBJ2-1, with D possibly matching TRBD2 (6 bases). This CDR3 region has 15 residues. Trimming stripped 10 bases from V and 0 bases from J, with 16 bases between. CDR1 is LNHDA, CDR2 SQIVND, per germline (reference sequence). The CDR3 DNA follows: TGTGCCACCGGAGGGGCAGCTGGCTCCTACAATGAGCAGTTCTTC. Its translation is CATGGAAGSYNEQFF.

In this sample, this clone is medium-sized (0.01 to 0.1%). This chain links TRBV11-3 with TRBJ2-2; 8 bases agree with TRBD2. CDR1 is SGHNT, CDR2 YENEEA, per germline. This CDR3 comprises 15 residues. J was trimmed by 1 base and V by 4 bases; bases with no gene match: 2. The CDR3 DNA is TGTGCCAGCAGCTCGAGCGGGGGGAACACCGGGGAGCTGTTTTTT. The encoded protein is CASSSSGGNTGELFF. Full variable domain (outside the CDR3, taken from reference TRBV11-3 and TRBJ2-2): EAGVVQSPRYKIIEKKQPVAFWCNPISGHNTLYWYLQNLGQGPELLIRYENEEAVDDSQLPKDRFSAERLKGVDSTLKIQPAELGDSAVYLCASSSSGGNTGELFFGEGSRLTVL.